The table lists the clone carrying this T cell receptor beta chain with many counts. By quantitative 5'-RACE with molecular barcodes, the TCR beta libraries were made. A single record per CDR3 protein comes from TCRdb applying MiXCR to the 5' RACE reads. The sample consists of around 210,000 distinct CDR3 sequences, approximately 8.4% of them appearing once. The data are from a study of CD8 T cells in ankylosing spondylitis. Between the trimmed V and J ends, which lost 0 bases and 5 bases, there was a span of 14 bases. This CDR3 is 15 amino acids long. The origin of this receptor is a female donor with ankylosing spondylitis or in good health (not recorded which). The sequencing input was blood, either unsorted or a sorted T cell fraction (not recorded which). The chain recombines TRBV12-3 or TRBV12-4 with TRBJ2-7; weak D call: TRBD1 (5 bases). CDR3 nucleotides: TGTGCCAGCAGTTTAGCGGGCAGGGCGGCGAACGAGCAGTACTTC. Protein sequence: CASSLAGRAANEQYF.